This T cell receptor (beta chain) was observed in a study of T-cell memory formation after mild COVID-19. General observations from the study: Some clones that responded turned up in pre-infection memory, which suggests that cross-reactive memory joined in. Clones which contracted sat mainly in CM and EM if CD4+, and in EMRA if CD8+.

Concerning this clonotype itself: The target antigen is unknown.

Constant-segment primers were used for 5'RACE, and the resulting TCR alpha and TCR beta cDNA libraries carried sample barcodes and UMIs. A single record per CDR3 protein comes from TCRdb applying MiXCR to the 5' RACE reads. Of about 160,000 distinct CDR3 sequences detected, around a third appear once; the ten largest clones hold around 11%. V was cut by 5 bases and J by 2 bases, with 15 bases left in between. Germline loops: CDR1 DFQATT, CDR2 SNEGSKA (reference sequence). The CDR3 totals 14 residues. The chain is built from TRBV20-1 and TRBJ2-5; D is perhaps TRBD2 (7 bases). This clonotype was sampled from an adult woman who had mild COVID-19 (a few samples of this study predate the infection). Cell type and time point are not known. What was sequenced was PBMCs or a T cell subset sorted from them (not recorded which). The chain's CDR3 is CSARWGGHQETQYF. The CDR3 coding sequence is TGCAGTGCTCGATGGGGGGGCCATCAAGAGACCCAGTACTTC.